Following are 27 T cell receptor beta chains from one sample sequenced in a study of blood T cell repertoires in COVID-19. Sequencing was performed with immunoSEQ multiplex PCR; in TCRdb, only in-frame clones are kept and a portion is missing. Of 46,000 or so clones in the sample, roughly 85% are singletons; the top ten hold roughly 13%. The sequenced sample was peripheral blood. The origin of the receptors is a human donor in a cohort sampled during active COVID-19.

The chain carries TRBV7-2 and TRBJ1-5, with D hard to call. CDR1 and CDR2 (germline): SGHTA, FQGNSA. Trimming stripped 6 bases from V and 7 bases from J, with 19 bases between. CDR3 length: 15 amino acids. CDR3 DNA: TGTGCCAGCAGTCTAGACTACAGTAAGGCCCAGCCCCAGCATTTT. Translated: CASSLDYSKAQPQHF. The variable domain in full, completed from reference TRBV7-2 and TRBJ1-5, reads GAGVSQSPSNKVTEKGKDVELRCDPISGHTALYWYRQSLGQGLEFLIYFQGNSAPDKSGLPSDRFSAERTGGSVSTLTIQRTQQEDSAVYLCASSLDYSKAQPQHFGDGTRLSIL.

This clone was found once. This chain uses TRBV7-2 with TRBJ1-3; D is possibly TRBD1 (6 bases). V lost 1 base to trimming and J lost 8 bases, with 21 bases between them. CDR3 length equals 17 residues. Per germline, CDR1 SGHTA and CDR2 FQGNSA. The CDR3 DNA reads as TGTGCCAGCAGCTTAGTGCCTCTCCGTGGGGGCCTACACACCATATATTTT. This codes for CASSLVPLRGGLHTIYF.

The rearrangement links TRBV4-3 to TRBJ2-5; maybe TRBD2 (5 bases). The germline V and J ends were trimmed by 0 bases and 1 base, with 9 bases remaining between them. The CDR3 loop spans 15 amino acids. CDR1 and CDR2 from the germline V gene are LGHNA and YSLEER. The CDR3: CASSQETGSQETQYF. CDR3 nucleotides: TGCGCCAGCAGCCAAGAGACGGGATCCCAAGAGACCCAGTACTTC.

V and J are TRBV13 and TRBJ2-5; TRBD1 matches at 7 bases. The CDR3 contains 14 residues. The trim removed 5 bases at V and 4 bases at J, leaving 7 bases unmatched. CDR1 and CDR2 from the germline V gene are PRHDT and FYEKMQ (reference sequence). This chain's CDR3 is CASSATGEGETQYF. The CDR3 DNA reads TGTGCCAGCAGCGCAACAGGGGAAGGAGAGACCCAGTACTTC.

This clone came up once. CDR3 region: CASRVDRAGSYEQYF. The CDR3 DNA reads as TGTGCCAGCAGGGTGGACAGGGCCGGCTCCTACGAGCAGTACTTC. The V gene is TRBV5-6, the J gene TRBJ2-7, with 8 bases that match TRBD1. Germline-derived CDR1 and CDR2 are SGHDT and YYEEEE. This CDR3 is built from 15 residues. The ends lost 5 bases at V and 0 bases at J; junction bases unmatched: 7.

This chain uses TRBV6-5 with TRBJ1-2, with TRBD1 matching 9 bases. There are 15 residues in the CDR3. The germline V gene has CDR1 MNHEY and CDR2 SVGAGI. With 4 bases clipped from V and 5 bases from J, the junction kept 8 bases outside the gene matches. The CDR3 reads CASSSPGTGRYGYTF. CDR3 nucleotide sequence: TGTGCCAGCAGTTCCCCCGGGACAGGGCGTTATGGCTACACCTTC.

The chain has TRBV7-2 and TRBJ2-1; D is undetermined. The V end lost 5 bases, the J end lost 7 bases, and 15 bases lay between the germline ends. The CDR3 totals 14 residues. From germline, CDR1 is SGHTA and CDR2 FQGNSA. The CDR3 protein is CASSLLKRENEQFF. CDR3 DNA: TGTGCCAGCAGCCTACTTAAGAGAGAGAATGAGCAGTTCTTC. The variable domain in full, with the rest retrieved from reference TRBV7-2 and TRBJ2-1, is GAGVSQSPSNKVTEKGKDVELRCDPISGHTALYWYRQSLGQGLEFLIYFQGNSAPDKSGLPSDRFSAERTGGSVSTLTIQRTQQEDSAVYLCASSLLKRENEQFFGPGTRLTVL.

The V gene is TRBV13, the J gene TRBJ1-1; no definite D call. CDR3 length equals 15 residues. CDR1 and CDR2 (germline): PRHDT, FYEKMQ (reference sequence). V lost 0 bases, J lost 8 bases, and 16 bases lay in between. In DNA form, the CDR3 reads TGTGCCAGCAGCTTAGGCCGGGTAGGATGGTCCGAAGCTTTCTTT. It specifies CASSLGRVGWSEAFF.

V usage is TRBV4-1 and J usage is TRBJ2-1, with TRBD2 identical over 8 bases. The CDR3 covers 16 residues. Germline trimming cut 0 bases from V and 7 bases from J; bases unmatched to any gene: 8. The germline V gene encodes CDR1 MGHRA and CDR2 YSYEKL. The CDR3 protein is CASSQEPGGPGNEQFF. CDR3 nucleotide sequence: TGCGCCAGCAGCCAAGAACCGGGGGGGCCTGGAAATGAGCAGTTCTTC.

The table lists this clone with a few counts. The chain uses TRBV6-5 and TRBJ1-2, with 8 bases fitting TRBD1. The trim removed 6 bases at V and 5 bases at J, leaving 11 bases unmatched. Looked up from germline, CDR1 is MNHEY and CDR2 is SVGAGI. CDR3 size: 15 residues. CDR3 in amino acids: CASSPDREQVYGYTF. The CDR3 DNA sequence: TGTGCCAGCAGCCCGGACAGGGAACAGGTTTATGGCTACACCTTC.

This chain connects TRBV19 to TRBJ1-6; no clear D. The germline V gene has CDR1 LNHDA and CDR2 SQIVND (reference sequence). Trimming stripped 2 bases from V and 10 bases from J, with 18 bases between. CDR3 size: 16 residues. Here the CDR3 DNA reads TGTGCCAGTAGTATAAGAGGGCTCGGCATGCAATCACCCCTCCACTTT. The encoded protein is CASSIRGLGMQSPLHF.

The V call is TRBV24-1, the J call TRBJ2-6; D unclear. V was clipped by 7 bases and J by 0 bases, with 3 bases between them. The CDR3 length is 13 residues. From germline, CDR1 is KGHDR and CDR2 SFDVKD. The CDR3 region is CATRSSGANVLTF. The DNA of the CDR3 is TGTGCCACCAGGAGCTCTGGGGCCAACGTCCTGACTTTC.

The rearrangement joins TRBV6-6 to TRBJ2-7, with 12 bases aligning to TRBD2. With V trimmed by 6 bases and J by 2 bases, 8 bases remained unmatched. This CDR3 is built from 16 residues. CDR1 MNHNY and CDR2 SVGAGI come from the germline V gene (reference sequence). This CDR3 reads CASSLARLAGAYEQYF. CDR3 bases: TGTGCCAGCAGCCTCGCCCGACTAGCGGGGGCCTACGAGCAGTACTTC.

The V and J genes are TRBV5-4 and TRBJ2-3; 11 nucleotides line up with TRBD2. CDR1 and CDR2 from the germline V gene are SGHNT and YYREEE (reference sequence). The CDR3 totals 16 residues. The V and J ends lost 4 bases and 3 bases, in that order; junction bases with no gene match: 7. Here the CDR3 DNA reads TGTGCCAGCAGCGCGGCGACTAGCGGGGCGACAGATACGCAGTATTTT. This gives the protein CASSAATSGATDTQYF.

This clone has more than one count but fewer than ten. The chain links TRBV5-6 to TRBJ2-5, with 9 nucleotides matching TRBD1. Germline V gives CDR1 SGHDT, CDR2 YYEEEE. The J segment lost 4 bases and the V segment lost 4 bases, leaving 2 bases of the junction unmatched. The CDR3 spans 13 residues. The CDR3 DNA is TGTGCCAGCAGCGAACAGGGGGCAGAGACCCAGTACTTC. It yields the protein CASSEQGAETQYF.

DNA for the CDR3: TGTGCCAGCAGCTTTAGCGGAACCACAGATACGCAGTATTTT. Amino acid sequence: CASSFSGTTDTQYF. J is TRBJ2-3 and V is TRBV5-4, with a tentative D call TRBD2 (6 bases). Germline-derived CDR1 and CDR2 are SGHNT and YYREEE (reference sequence). V dropped 2 bases and J dropped 2 bases, with 9 bases sitting between them. There are 14 residues in the CDR3.

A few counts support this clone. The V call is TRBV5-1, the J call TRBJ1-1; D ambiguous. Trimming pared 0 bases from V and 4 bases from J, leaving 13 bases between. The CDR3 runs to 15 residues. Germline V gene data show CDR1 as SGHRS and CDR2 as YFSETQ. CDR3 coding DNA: TGCGCCAGCAGCTTGGCTACAACGGCGGGCACTGAAGCTTTCTTT. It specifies CASSLATTAGTEAFF. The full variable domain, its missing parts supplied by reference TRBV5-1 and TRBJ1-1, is KAGVTQTPRYLIKTRGQQVTLSCSPISGHRSVSWYQQTPGQGLQFLFEYFSETQRNKGNFPGRFSGRQFSNSRSEMNVSTLELGDSALYLCASSLATTAGTEAFFGQGTRLTVV.

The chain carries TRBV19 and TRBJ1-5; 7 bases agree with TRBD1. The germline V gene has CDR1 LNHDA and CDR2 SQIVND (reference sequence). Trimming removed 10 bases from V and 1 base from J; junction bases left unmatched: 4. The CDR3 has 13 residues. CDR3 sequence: CATSDRSNQPQHF. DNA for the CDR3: TGTGCCACCTCGGACAGGAGCAATCAGCCCCAGCATTTT.

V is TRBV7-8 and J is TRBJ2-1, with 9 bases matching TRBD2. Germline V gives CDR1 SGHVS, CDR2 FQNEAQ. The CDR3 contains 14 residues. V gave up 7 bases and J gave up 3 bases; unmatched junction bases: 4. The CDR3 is CASIRRGGYNEQFF. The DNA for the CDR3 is TGTGCCAGCATCCGGCGGGGGGGCTACAATGAGCAGTTCTTC.

For the CDR3, the DNA is TGTGCCAGCAGCTTTACAGGGAGGGACACTGAAGCTTTCTTT. It codes for CASSFTGRDTEAFF. The V call is TRBV11-2, the J call TRBJ1-1; tentative D call: TRBD1 (6 bases). Germline CDR1 reads SGHAT; CDR2 reads FQNNGV. The CDR3 has 14 amino acids. V gave up 3 bases and J gave up 3 bases, with 11 bases separating them.

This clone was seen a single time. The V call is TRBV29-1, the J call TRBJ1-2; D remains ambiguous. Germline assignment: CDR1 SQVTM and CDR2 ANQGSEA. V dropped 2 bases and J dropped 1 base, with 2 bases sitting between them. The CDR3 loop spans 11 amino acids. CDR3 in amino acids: CSVEHNYGYTF. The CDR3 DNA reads TGCAGCGTTGAACATAACTATGGCTACACCTTC.

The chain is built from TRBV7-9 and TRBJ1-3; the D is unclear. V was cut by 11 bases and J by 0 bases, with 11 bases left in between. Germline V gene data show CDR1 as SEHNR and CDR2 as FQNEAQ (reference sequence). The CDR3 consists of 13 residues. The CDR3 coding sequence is TGTGCCCCCGGGTCGAGCTCTGGAAACACCATATATTTT. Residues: CAPGSSSGNTIYF. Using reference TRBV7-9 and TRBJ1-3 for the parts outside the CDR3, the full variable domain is DTGVSQNPRHKITKRGQNVTFRCDPISEHNRLYWYRQTLGQGPEFLTYFQNEAQLEKSRLLSDRFSAERPKGSFSTLEIQRTEQGDSAMYLCAPGSSSGNTIYFGEGSWLTVV.

Written as DNA, the CDR3 is TGTGCCAGCAGTGAATCCCCAGGGGCGACTAATGAAAAACTGTTTTTT. Protein sequence: CASSESPGATNEKLFF. This sequence joins TRBV25-1 and TRBJ1-4; D is perhaps TRBD1 (6 bases). Germline V CDR1 and CDR2: MGHDK, SYGVNS. Trimming shortened V by 1 base and J by 2 bases, and 11 bases separated the two germline ends. This CDR3 is 16 amino acids long.

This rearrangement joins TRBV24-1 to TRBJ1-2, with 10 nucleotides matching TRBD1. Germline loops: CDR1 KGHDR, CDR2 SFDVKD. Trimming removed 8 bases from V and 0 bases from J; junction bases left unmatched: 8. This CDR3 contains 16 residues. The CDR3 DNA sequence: TGTGCCACCATGGGGACAGGGGACAGCTCTAACTATGGCTACACCTTC. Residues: CATMGTGDSSNYGYTF.

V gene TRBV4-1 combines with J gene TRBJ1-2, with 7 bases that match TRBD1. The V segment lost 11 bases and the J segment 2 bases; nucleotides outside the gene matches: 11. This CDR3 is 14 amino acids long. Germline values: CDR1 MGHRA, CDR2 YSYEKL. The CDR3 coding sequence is TGCGCCGTAACCCGACCGGGACAGAACTATGGCTACACCTTC. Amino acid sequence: CAVTRPGQNYGYTF.

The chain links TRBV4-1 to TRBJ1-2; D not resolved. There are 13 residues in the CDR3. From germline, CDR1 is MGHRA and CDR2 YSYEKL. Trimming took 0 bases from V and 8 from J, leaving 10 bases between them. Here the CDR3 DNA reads TGCGCCAGCAGCCAAGAGGCGGATTGGGGCTACACCTTC. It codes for CASSQEADWGYTF.

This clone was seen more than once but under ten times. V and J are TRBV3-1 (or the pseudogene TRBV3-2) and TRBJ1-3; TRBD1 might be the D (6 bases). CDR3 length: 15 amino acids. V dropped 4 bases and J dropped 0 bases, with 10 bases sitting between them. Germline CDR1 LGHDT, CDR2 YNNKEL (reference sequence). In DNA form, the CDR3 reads TGTGCCAGCAGCCCTGACAGGAGCTCTGGAAACACCATATATTTT. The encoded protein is CASSPDRSSGNTIYF.